A selection of T cell receptor beta chains follows, all from one sample in a study of OX40 agonist ivuxolimab in advanced cancers. Sequencing used immunoSEQ multiplex PCR; TCRdb keeps in-frame clones, though not all of them. The table shows about 62,000 clones, with 88% occurring only once. This sample comprised CD4+ or CD8+ T cells sorted from blood, obtained in a trial of the OX40 agonist ivuxolimab. The receptors here all came from an adult with an advanced solid tumor such as melanoma, head and neck, liver or kidney cancer. The CDR3 runs from the conserved cysteine through the conserved F or W. The D gene is left open where the match is weak. Clone size is not always given. Where it is, it says once, few, many or a class for expanded clones.

j_call,d_call,v_call,clone_size,cdr3_nt,cdr3_aa
TRBJ1-1,NA,TRBV5-5,NA,TGTGCCAGCAGCTTGGCCGCACGGATGAACACTGAAGCTTTCTTT,CASSLAARMNTEAFF
TRBJ1-2,NA,TRBV7-2,NA,TGTGCCAGCAGCTTAACCTATGGCTACACCTTC,CASSLTYGYTF
TRBJ2-2,TRBD2,TRBV5-6,few,TGTGCCAGCAGCTTGACCCTTTCGGGGGGGTATACCGGGGAGCTGTTTTTT,CASSLTLSGGYTGELFF
TRBJ2-3,NA,TRBV5-1,NA,TGCGCCAGCAGCGAGGGGGATCTAACAGATACGCAGTATTTT,CASSEGDLTDTQYF
TRBJ1-5,NA,TRBV19,NA,TGTGCCAGTAGTATACAACCGCTCGGCCAGCATCAGCCCCAGCATTTT,CASSIQPLGQHQPQHF
TRBJ2-3,TRBD1,TRBV18,NA,TGTGCCAGCTCACCACTCGGGACAGCGCAGACAGATACGCAGTATTTT,CASSPLGTAQTDTQYF
TRBJ1-1,TRBD1,TRBV7-2,NA,TGTGCCAGCAGCTCGGGACAGGGGTACACTGAAGCTTTCTTT,CASSSGQGYTEAFF
TRBJ1-2,NA,TRBV5-6,NA,TGTGCCAGCAGCTTGATTGCAGCAGATAACTATGGCTACACCTTC,CASSLIAADNYGYTF
TRBJ1-1,NA,TRBV6-5,NA,TGTGCCAGCAGTTACTCGGTAGGAGTTGAAGCTTTCTTT,CASSYSVGVEAFF
TRBJ2-7,TRBD1,TRBV7-2,NA,TGTGCCAGCAGCTTGGGGACAGGGGAATACTACGAGCAGTACTTC,CASSLGTGEYYEQYF
TRBJ1-2,NA,TRBV6-5,NA,TGTGCCAGCAGCCGAGACCGTCAAACCCCCTATGGCTACACCTTC,CASSRDRQTPYGYTF